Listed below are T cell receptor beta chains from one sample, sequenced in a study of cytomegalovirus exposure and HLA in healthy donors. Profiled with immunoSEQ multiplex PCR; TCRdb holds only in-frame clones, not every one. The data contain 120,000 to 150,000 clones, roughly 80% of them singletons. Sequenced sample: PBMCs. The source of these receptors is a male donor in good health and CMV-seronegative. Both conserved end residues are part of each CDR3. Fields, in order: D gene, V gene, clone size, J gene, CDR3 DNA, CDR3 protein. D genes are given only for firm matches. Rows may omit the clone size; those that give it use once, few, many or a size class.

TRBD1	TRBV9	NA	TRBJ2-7	TGTGCCAGCAGCGTAGGGACAGGGACCTACGAGCAGTACTTC	CASSVGTGTYEQYF
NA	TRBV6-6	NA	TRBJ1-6	TGTGCCAGCATCGATAGACAGGCGAATTCACCCCTCCACTTT	CASIDRQANSPLHF
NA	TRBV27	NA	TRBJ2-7	TGTGCCAGCAGTTTAAGGCCCTTGGGGGGGGCTGACAGCGAGCAGTACTTC	CASSLRPLGGADSEQYF
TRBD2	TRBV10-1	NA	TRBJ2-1	TGCGCCAGCAGTGACGTAGCGGGGGCTCGTCTGGGTGAGCAGTTCTTC	CASSDVAGARLGEQFF
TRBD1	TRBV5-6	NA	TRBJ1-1	TGTGCCAGCAGCTTCAAACAGGGGCTTAAACGAACTGAAGCTTTCTTT	CASSFKQGLKRTEAFF
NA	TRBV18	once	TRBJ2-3	TGTGCCAGCTCACCCTCAAACAGGGAAACAGATACGCAGTATTTT	CASSPSNRETDTQYF
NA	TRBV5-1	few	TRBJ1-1	TGCGCCAGCAGCGCTGAGGGGGTGAACACTGAAGCTTTCTTT	CASSAEGVNTEAFF
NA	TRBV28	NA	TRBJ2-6	TGTGCCAGCAGTTCATTGACCCGGGGGGCGGGAGGGGCCAACGTCCTGACTTTC	CASSSLTRGAGGANVLTF
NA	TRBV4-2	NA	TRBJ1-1	TGTGCCAGCAGCCAGAACAGGAATGAAGCTTTCTTT	CASSQNRNEAFF
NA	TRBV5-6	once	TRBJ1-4	TGTGCCAGCAGCCAGGGGTGGGCTAATGAAAAACTGTTTTTT	CASSQGWANEKLFF
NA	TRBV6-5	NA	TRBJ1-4	TGTGCCAGCAGTTACGGTAGAGGCCCGAATGAAAAACTGTTTTTT	CASSYGRGPNEKLFF
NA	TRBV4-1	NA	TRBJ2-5	TGCGCCAGCAGCCAAGACGGGGGGCGTGAGACCCAGTACTTC	CASSQDGGRETQYF
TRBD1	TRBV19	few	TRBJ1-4	TGTGCCAGTAGTAATCAGGGGGTCGGTGAAAAACTGTTTTTT	CASSNQGVGEKLFF
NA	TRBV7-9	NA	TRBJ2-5	TGTGCCAGCAGCTTAGAGATCGTCGGGGGAGAGACCCAGTACTTC	CASSLEIVGGETQYF
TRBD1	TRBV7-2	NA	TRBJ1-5	TGTGCCAGCAGCTCCGGACAGGGGAATCAGCCCCAGCATTTT	CASSSGQGNQPQHF
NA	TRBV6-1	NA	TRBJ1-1	TGTGCCAGCAGTGATAACCGACAGTACACTGAGGCTTTCTTT	CASSDNRQYTEAFF
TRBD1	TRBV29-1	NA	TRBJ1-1	TGCAGCGTTGTTGGGGACAGGGGGTTAATAGGCACTGAAGCTTTCTTT	CSVVGDRGLIGTEAFF
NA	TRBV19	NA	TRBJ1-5	TGTGCCAGTAGCCTCGACAGGCCGGGCAATCAGCCCCAGCATTTT	CASSLDRPGNQPQHF
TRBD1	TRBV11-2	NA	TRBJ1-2	TGTGCCAGCAGCGAAGACAGGGGGCTTGACGGTGGCTACACCTTC	CASSEDRGLDGGYTF
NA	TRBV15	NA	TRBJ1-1	TGTGCCACCAGCAGAGAACAGGATATCACTGAAGCTTTCTTT	CATSREQDITEAFF
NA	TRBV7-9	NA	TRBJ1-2	TGTGCCCCAGGAGGGGAGGTTAACTATGGCTACACCTTC	CAPGGEVNYGYTF
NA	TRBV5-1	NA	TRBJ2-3	TGCGCCAGCAGCAAGCAAAGCACAGATACGCAGTATTTT	CASSKQSTDTQYF
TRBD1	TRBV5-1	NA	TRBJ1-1	TGCGCCAGCCCCCACAGGGGGGGAACTGAAGCTTTCTTT	CASPHRGGTEAFF
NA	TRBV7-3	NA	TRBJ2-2	TGTGCCAGCAGCCTTACAGGGTCCGGGGAGCTGTTTTTT	CASSLTGSGELFF
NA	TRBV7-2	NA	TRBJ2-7	TGTGCCAGCAGCGTTGGGGCAGCCCTGGAATACGAGCAGTACTTC	CASSVGAALEYEQYF
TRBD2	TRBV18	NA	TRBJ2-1	TGTGCCAGCTCACCACGGTCTAGCGGGGGATCGGATGAGCAGTTCTTC	CASSPRSSGGSDEQFF
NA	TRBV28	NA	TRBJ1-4	TGTGCCACCTCGGACAGTAATGAAAAACTGTTTTTT	CATSDSNEKLFF
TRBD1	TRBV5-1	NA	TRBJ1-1	TGCGCCAGCAGCTTACTTCCTTACCGGGACAGAGAAAACACTGAAGCTTTCTTT	CASSLLPYRDRENTEAFF
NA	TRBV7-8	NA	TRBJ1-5	TGTGCCAGCAGCTTAGCCAGGGTCGCTCAGCCCCAGCATTTT	CASSLARVAQPQHF
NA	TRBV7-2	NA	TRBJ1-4	TGTGCCAGCAGCTTTAGGGGCATAGGAAAACTGTTTTTT	CASSFRGIGKLFF
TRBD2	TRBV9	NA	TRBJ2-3	TGTGCCAGCAGCGCCCAGGGACTAGCGGGGGGGCCCCACCTCGAAGATACGCAGTATTTT	CASSAQGLAGGPHLEDTQYF
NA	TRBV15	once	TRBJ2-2	TGTGCCACCAGCAGAGAGTCGCAGCGCACCGGGGAGCTGTTTTTT	CATSRESQRTGELFF
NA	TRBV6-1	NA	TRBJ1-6	TGTGCCAGCAGGCTATTTTCACCCCTCCACTTT	CASRLFSPLHF
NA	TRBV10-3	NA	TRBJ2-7	TGTGCCATCAGTGGCTCAGGCCAGGGCCCCTACGAGCAGTACTTC	CAISGSGQGPYEQYF
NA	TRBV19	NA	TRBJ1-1	TGTGCCAGTATCCCGGACAACCTCAAAAGTGGCACTGAAGCTTTCTTT	CASIPDNLKSGTEAFF
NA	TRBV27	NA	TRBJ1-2	TGTGCCAGCAGTTCCCCAGGGAAGAATGGCTACACCTTC	CASSSPGKNGYTF